This record looks at one T cell receptor (beta chain) sequence and its context. Its antigen is not known. TCRdb's table, derived via immunoSEQ multiplex PCR, lists solely in-frame clones and lacks some. The profile shows fewer than 120,000 clones, about nine tenths of them singletons. The data belong to a study of T cell responses to AZD1222 COVID-19 vaccine. The ends lost 3 bases at V and 1 base at J; junction bases unmatched: 4. Germline V lookup: CDR1 KGHSH, CDR2 LQKENI. This CDR3 has 15 amino acids. Study conclusions and caveats: Clonal diversity was possibly underestimated, and the donors were mostly white British, with more females. The peak T cell response came first, and repertoires were sampled only after it.

The V gene is TRBV18, the J gene TRBJ1-1, with 8 bases fitting TRBD1. The receptor was derived from an adult who received the AZD1222 COVID-19 vaccine. The sequences come from peripheral blood, collected 28 days after the second AZD1222 dose. In DNA, the CDR3 is TGTGCCAGCTCACCCGGGACAGGAGGGAACACTGAAGCTTTCTTT. It translates to CASSPGTGGNTEAFF. The whole variable domain, remainder taken from reference TRBV18 and TRBJ1-1, is NAGVMQNPRHLVRRRGQEARLRCSPMKGHSHVYWYRQLPEEGLKFMVYLQKENIIDESGMPKERFSAEFPKEGPSILRIQQVVRGDSAAYFCASSPGTGGNTEAFFGQGTRLTVV.